The entry below gives a single TCR beta chain sequence along with its context. The junction had 6 bases not matched to a gene; V was cut back by 7 bases and J by 6 bases. The V gene's germline CDR1 is SNHLY and CDR2 FYNNEI. The CDR3 length is 12 residues. The data are from a study of Graves' ophthalmopathy and Graves' hyperthyroidism. Researchers took RNA transcripts and amplified TCR beta CDR3 regions from them. HTBI primers primed a first-round RT-PCR, and a second-round multiplex PCR followed. TCRdb re-analysed the multiplex PCR reads in MiXCR, keeping a single row per CDR3 protein. The repertoire holds 560,000 or so distinct CDR3 sequences, roughly 39% seen once, with 3.5% to 4.5% in the top ten.

This receptor was obtained from an adult man with Graves' hyperthyroidism. The V gene is TRBV2, the J gene TRBJ2-7, with 7 bases lining up with TRBD1. The sample comprised peripheral blood or thyroid tissue (not recorded which). CDR3 residues: CASTLQGPEQYF. CDR3 bases: TGTGCCAGCACTTTACAGGGGCCCGAGCAGTACTTC.